The following is a T cell receptor (beta chain) sequence with its context. What antigen it recognizes has not been identified. The CDR3 starts with the cysteine, ends with the phenylalanine, and has 16 residues. No DNA sequence is on record. CDR1 DFQATT and CDR2 SNEGSKA were looked up in the germline V gene (reference sequence). The record originates from a study of CXCR3-negative and CXCR3-positive naive CD8 T cells (dated by TCRdb to the late 2010s). In terms of the full investigation: In total, about 130 million TRB reads were obtained, which works out to roughly 1.5 +/- 0.3 million reads per library. The diversity and physicochemical repertoire analyses included some 11 donors pooled from two independent experiments. TRBV-TRBJ cluster analysis included naive subsets from roughly 5 donors and memory cells from 3 donors. Overall results and qualifications from the work: Because surface CD5, which is linked to self-reactivity in mice, was comparable between the naive subsets, TCR interaction strength was also inferred from the physicochemical properties of TRB CDR3s. Freshly isolated PBMCs were used for most assays because CXCR3 expression went down partially after cryopreservation. Naive CXCR3-negative and CXCR3-positive cells from the same donor showed similar TRBV-TRBJ usage, whereas memory cells showed distinct patterns. Compared with CXCR3-negative naive cells, CXCR3-positive naive cells had TRB CDR3s with higher hydrophobicity (lower Kidera factor 4), lower energy, and higher strength and volume indices. Repertoire diversity was comparably high in both naive subsets but much lower in memory CD8+ T cells.

The data were produced on a NextSeq 550. The Human TCR Profiling Kit (MiLaboratory) was used to prepare UMI-labeled 5' RACE TRB cDNA libraries. The full amount of extracted RNA was used for cDNA synthesis, and the full amount of resulting cDNA was used for PCR amplification. Libraries were prepared in parallel using an identical number of PCR cycles. Processing in the source paper ran as follows. About 53,000 +/- 9,400 unique UMI-labeled TRB cDNA molecules per library were extracted with MIGEC and MiXCR, with at least two reads per UMI required. On average, around 40,000 +/- 10,000 functional in-frame TRB CDR3 nucleotide clonotypes lacking stop codons were found per library. After downsampling to 5000 UMI-labeled TRB molecules per sample, diversity metrics such as normalized Shannon-Wiener and Chao1 were calculated in VDJtools. For the central five CDR3 residues, VDJtools calculated physicochemical properties weighted by clonotype size, namely interaction energy, strength, volume and Kidera factor 4. TCRdb reprocessed the reads, reporting each CDR3 protein sequence once and no DNA. The V and J calls follow TCRdb's processing rather than the paper's. The sample's table covers about 41,000 distinct CDR3 sequences. Around 2% of the sample is held by the ten biggest clonotypes.

Each CD8+ T cell subset was flow-sorted in triplicate, and 250,000 to 350,000 cells per subset were placed directly into RLT lysis buffer. Naive CD8+ T cells were defined stringently as CD45RO-CCR7+CD27+CD95- to exclude memory contaminants. Peripheral blood mononuclear cells were isolated from buffy coats using standard density gradient centrifugation. A FACSAria III was used to flow-sort naive CD8+ T cells into CXCR3-negative and CXCR3-positive populations. Total RNA was extracted from sorted cells using an RNeasy Mini Kit. Recombination connected TRBV20-1 to TRBJ1-6. The sequence came from a human donor in good health. Some clones in this sample may be carry-over from other donors' samples. The sequenced sample was naive CXCR3- CD8+ T cells from blood. The cell subset or site tag for this specimen amounts to: CD45RO-CCR7+CD27+CD95- naive CD8+ T cells lacking CXCR3 (TNR3-). Here the CDR3 is given as CSARDQGISYNSPLHF.